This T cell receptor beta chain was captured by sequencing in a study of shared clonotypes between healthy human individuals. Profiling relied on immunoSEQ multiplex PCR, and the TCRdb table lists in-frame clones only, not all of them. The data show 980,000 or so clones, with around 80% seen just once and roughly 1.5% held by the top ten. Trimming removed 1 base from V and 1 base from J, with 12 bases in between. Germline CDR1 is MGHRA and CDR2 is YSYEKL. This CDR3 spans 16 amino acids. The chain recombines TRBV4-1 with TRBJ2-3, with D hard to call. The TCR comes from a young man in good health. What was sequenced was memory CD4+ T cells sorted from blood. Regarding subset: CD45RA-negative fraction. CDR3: CASSQVSLLGTDTQYF. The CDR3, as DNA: TGCGCCAGCAGCCAAGTATCCCTTTTAGGCACAGATACGCAGTATTTT.